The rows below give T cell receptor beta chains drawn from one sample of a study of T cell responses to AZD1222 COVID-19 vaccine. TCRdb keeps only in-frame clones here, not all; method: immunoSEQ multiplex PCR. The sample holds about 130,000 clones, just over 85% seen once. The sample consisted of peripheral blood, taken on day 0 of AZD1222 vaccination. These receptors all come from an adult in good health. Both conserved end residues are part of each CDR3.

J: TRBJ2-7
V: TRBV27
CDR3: CASSILGQGTYEQYF

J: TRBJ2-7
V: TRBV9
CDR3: CASSVGTSGYEQYF

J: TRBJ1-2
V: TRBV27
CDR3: CASSPDGVNPYGYTF

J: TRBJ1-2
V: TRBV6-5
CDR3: CASSFGGSYGYTF

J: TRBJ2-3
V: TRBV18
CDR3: CASSHRDGSTDTQYF

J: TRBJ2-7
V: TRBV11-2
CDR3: CASSPWTGGGEQYF

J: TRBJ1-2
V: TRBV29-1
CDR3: CSAGTSGAGYTF

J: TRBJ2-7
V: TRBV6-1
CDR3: CASSARGEGASYEQYF

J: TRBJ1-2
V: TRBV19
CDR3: CASGQGAGYGYTF

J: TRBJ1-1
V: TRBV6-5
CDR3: CASGRDEAFF

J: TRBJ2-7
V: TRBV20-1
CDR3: CSASYRGLSEQYF

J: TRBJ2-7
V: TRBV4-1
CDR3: CASSQGLAARSYEQYF

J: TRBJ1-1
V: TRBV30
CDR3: CAWGRQGSLNTEAFF

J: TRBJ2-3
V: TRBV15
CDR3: CATSRDFGTSGGTDTQYF

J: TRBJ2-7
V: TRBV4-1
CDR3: CASSQALGQSYEQYF

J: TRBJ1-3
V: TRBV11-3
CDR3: CASSLSRGQTDTIYF

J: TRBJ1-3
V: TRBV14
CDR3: CASSPRADTIYF

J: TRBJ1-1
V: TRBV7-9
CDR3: CASSAPSNTEAFF

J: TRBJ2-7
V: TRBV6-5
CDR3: CASSIRDRGYEQYF

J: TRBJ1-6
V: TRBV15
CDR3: CATSERNSPLHF

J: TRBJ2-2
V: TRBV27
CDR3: CASSLSRANTGELFF

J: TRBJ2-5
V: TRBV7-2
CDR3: CASSLVVAVKEETQYF

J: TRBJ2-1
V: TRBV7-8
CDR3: CASSRRTSGIVGNEQFF

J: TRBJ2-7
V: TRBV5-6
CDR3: CASSLGGDFYEQYF

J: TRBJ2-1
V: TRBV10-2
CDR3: CASSDPLILVYNEQFF

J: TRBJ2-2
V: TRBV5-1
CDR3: CASSFATSNTGELFF

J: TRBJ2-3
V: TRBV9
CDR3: CASSVVQGSTDTQYF

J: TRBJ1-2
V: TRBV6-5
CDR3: CASSYFPGANYGYTF

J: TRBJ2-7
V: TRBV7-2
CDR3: CASSFLAGGPHEQYF

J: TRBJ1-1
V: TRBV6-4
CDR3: CASKGQNTEAFF

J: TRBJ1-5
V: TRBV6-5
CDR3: CASGQGLGQPQHF

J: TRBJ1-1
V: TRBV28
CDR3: CASSLSLTEAFF

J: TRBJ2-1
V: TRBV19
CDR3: CASTIMGGTTPNEQFF

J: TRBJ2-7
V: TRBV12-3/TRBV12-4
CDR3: CASSFSLPHEQYF

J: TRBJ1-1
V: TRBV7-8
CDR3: CASSGDRNTEAFF

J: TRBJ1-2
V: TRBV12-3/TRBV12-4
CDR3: CASSLGHTF

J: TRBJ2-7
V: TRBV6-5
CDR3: CASRETGGVSYEQYF

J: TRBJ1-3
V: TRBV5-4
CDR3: CASSYYRGPGNTIYF

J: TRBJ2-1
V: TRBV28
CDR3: CASSLVGGRIDGNEQFF

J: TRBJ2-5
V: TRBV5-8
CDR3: CASSPGLAGGIPRETQYF

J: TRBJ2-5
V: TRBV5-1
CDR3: CASSRRTGDGTQYF

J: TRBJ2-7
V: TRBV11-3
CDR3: CASSLGRTSGDEEQYF

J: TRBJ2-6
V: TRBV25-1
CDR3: CASSESPGQGTGANVLTF

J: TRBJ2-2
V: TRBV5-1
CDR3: CASSLEGGWTGELFF

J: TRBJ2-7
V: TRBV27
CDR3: CASSSSRASGSIFLGYEQYF

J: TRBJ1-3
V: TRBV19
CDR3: CASMQDFWPGNTIYF

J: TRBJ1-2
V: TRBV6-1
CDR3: CASSAQAGTGPYGYTF

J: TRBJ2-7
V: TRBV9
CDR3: CASSRPGTGVYEQYF

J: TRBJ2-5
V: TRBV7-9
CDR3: CASSLGTGVRETQYF

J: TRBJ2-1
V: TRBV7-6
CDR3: CASSPRTSGRGDYNEQFF

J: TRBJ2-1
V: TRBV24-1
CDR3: CATSDFGLAGGNNEQFF

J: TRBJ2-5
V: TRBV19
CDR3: CASSIGLSGSVQETQYF

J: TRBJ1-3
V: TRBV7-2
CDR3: CASSLGRAGNTIYF